This record looks at one T cell receptor beta chain sequence and its context. Its cognate antigen has yet to be identified. No clone much larger than this one lies a single base away; base qualities are absent. The immunoSEQ two-step, bias-controlled multiplex PCR assay was used to amplify TRB CDR3 regions from genomic DNA. Sequencing of CDR3 libraries was carried out on an Illumina NextSeq 500. In the authors' own workflow: The immunoSEQ Analyzer platform was used for initial alignment and bioinformatics, including bias normalization against synthetic CDR3 analogs. V, D and J gene annotation followed the IMGT database definitions. Further TRBV analyses used VDJtools version 1.1.10 and the R package tcR version 2.2.1.11 with default settings. GLIPH analysis was performed with version 1.0 using default settings. To test for significant clonotype frequency changes in CDR3 sequences with at least 5 reads, a 2-sided binomial test with Benjamini-Hochberg correction (alpha = 0.01) was used. TCRdb carries this immuneACCESS record with in-frame sequences only. Its versions omit some clonotypes, under half of them owing to an unresolved V gene in the studies checked, with the rest unexplained. The D gene and trimming were derived from the DNA, and the V and J assignments and clone size from that table. Present in this sample are fewer than 25,000 clones, around 80% of which were seen just once. Around a tenth of the sample is held by the ten biggest clonotypes.

In light of the paper, this sample's time point label describes: 4-8 weeks after completion of therapy. The patients had received solid-organ transplants and had cytomegalovirus that was drug-resistant/recurrent. Ten of the trial participants were picked for repertoire analysis depending on whether post-therapy peripheral blood mononuclear cells were available. A BD FACSAria III was used to sort viable CD3+CD8+CD4- lymphocytes from PBMCs. Genomic DNA was extracted from sorted cells with the Qiagen DNeasy Kit. These data originate in a study of T cell therapy after organ transplantation (dated by TCRdb to 2018 to 2020). Context from the whole study: The therapy products consisted of autologous CMV-specific T cells grown in vitro for two to three weeks using a peptide pool of 30 HLA class I and II CMV epitopes. Patients were given up to 6 doses of T cells at 2-week intervals and were followed for approximately 29 weeks after finishing therapy. Of the approximately 10 patients, eight were classified as clinical responders and two as nonresponders. Long-term post-therapy samples were available for only about 80% of the 10 patients. This study was a follow-up analysis of the TRBV repertoire from an open-label phase I trial that tested autologous CMV-specific adoptive T cell therapy in people who had received solid-organ transplants. Blood samples for the short-term post-therapy time point were taken 4 to 8 weeks after therapy ended. Patients received a median of 1.92 x 10^8 CMV-specific T cells across 2 to 6 intravenous infusions. On the study overall, not on this receptor specifically: Reconstitution after therapy appeared to involve both transferred clonotypes and endogenous clonotypes that were not detected in the therapy products. Fold change in CD8 clonality after therapy was inversely correlated with pretherapy clonality, suggesting that less biased repertoires were more receptive to remodeling. Nonresponders showed marked pretherapy clonal expansions with minimal repertoire change after therapy. Few detected expansions in nonresponders may reflect reduced sample coverage from poor CD8+ T cell yield. The small cohort prevented assessing confounders such as concurrent antirejection and antiviral medications.

Taken from the germline V gene, the CDR1 and CDR2 loops are MRHNA and SNTAGT. From its cysteine to its phenylalanine, the CDR3 spans 14 amino acids. Here the CDR3 DNA is all that survives: 42 bases in frame from base 1. The V and J ends are trimmed by 0 bases and 4 bases, leaving 9 bases between them. The V and J genes are TRBV6-4 and TRBJ1-2; no confident D gene assignment can be made. The clonotype originates from a human patient who had received a solid organ transplant and had CMV disease. After a transplant, certain T cells may trace back to the graft donor. This material consisted of CD8+ T cells from blood, taken after autologous CMV-specific T cell therapy. The bases read TGTGCCAGCAGTGACTCAGAGGGTACCTATGGCTACACCTTC. This encodes CASSDSEGTYGYTF.